This T cell receptor (beta chain) is from a study of blood T cells in healthy people across ages. Next came a second PCR, run for about 7 to 12 cycles, which used a sample-barcoded 5' primer along with a J-beta primer mix. TCRdb passed the 5' RACE reads through MiXCR, listing each CDR3 protein once. The top ten clones hold roughly 3.1% of a sample with approximately 780,000 distinct CDR3 sequences, about 26% of them seen once. The same sample was also used in a study of T cells of mothers and their children. This second study says: Extracted RNA, in its entirety, went into cDNA synthesis at about 1.5 ug per 15 ul.

The clonotype was recovered from a boy aged 10-17 years in good health. Sequencing was done on a sample of blood.

The CDR3 DNA reads as TGCGCCAGCAGCTTGGAACTGGGGGTTACTGAAGCTTTCTTT. Its translation is CASSLELGVTEAFF. The J gene is TRBJ1-1, the V gene TRBV5-1; TRBD1 might be the D (5 bases). Germline CDR1 SGHRS, CDR2 YFSETQ. Deletions cut 0 bases from V and 5 bases from J, with 11 bases between. The CDR3 length is 14 residues.